This T cell receptor (beta chain) was recovered during a study of CD8 T cells in Susac syndrome (dated by TCRdb to about 2019). Turning to the overall study: The study used repertoire sequencing to test whether antigen drove CD8+ T cell activation and differentiation in Susac syndrome.

High-throughput TCR beta sequencing profiled peripheral blood CD8+ and CD4+ T cells from healthy donors, Susac syndrome patients and multiple sclerosis patients. The multiple sclerosis controls were treatment-naive patients whose relapsing-remitting disease, either stable or active, fulfilled the revised McDonald criteria. Bulk CD8+ and CD4+ T cells were purified by magnetic negative isolation, whereas CD8+ TEMRA cells were enriched by FACS. Blood was collected in EDTA tubes and processed within 24 hours, with PBMCs isolated through density gradient centrifugation. PBMCs intended for TCR sequencing were cryopreserved in liquid nitrogen and were subsequently thawed in a 37 degrees C water bath. Purity of sorted or isolated CD4+, CD8+ and CD8+ TEMRA cells was at least 90%. RNA was extracted using the RNeasy kit, and about 0.45 to 1 microgram was reverse transcribed with random hexamers. The immunoSEQ multiplex PCR assay, which covers 54 Vbeta and 13 Jbeta segments, was used to amplify TCR beta CDR3 regions. PCR amplification bias was corrected using a synthetic template baseline for primer optimization and computational correction. The published analysis was carried out like this. Reads were assigned to V, D and J genes according to IMGT and analyzed in immunoSEQ Analyzer, with only productive sequences retained. Clonality was calculated as one minus the Shannon entropy normalized by log2 of the number of productive unique sequences. Public and private clones were assessed among the 100 most prevalent clones of each patient and control. Susac-specific clones were defined as absent from healthy and MS cohorts, around 980 published viral clones and other ImmuneACCESS disease sequences. TCRdb trimmed public reads at Q25 via fastp, called clones via MiXCR and kept in-frame beta chains. CDR3 protein duplicates are merged, each entry listing the most common genes and DNA. For this entry, the V and J calls and clone size follow TCRdb and not the study's own pipeline. Here the sample has around 300,000 distinct CDR3 sequences; 92% occur a single time. 0.065% of the sample lies in the top ten.

V is pared back by 4 bases and J by 3 bases, with 14 bases lying between the germline termini. The CDR3 has 15 amino acids, counting the end cysteine and phenylalanine. Only CDR3 DNA remains: 45 bases, in frame from the first base. The CDR1 and CDR2 encoded by the germline V gene are SGHTA and FQGTGA. Turning to this clonotype: Its target antigen remains unknown. No quality values exist for individual bases; no much larger clone is one base distant.

Broader findings and caveats from the paper: The TCR sequencing and HLA analysis was acknowledged to have included a relatively small number of individuals.

The sequence derives from a human donor with multiple sclerosis. Sequenced: CD4+ T cells from PBMCs. Rearrangement joined TRBV7-3 to TRBJ2-3; the D call is possibly TRBD1 or TRBD2, each sharing 6 bases. CDR3 sequence: CASSSPRGGTDTQYF. The DNA sequence is as follows: TGTGCCAGCAGCTCCCCGAGAGGGGGGACAGATACGCAGTATTTT.